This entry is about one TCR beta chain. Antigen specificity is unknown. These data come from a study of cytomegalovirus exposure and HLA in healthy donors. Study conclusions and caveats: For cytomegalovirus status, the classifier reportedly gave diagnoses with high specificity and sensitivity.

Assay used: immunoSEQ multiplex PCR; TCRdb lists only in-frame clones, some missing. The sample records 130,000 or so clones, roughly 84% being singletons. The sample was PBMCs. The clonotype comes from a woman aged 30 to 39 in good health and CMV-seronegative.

The CDR3 sequence is CASSLEQGKPQHF. CDR3 coding DNA: TGTGCCAGCAGCTTGGAACAGGGTAAGCCCCAGCATTTT. The chain couples TRBV5-6 to TRBJ1-5; TRBD1 is a possible D gene (6 bases). The CDR3 runs to 13 residues. Looked up from germline, CDR1 is SGHDT and CDR2 is YYEEEE. Trimming pared 0 bases from V and 8 bases from J, leaving 9 bases between.